The present T cell receptor beta chain was sequenced within a study of control samples from healthy donors and cancer patients. TCRdb's table, derived via immunoSEQ multiplex PCR, lists solely in-frame clones and lacks some. This sample has some 130,000 clones, with roughly 92% found just once. Germline values: CDR1 LGHNT, CDR2 FRNRAP. This CDR3 spans 15 amino acids. Between the trimmed V and J ends, which lost 3 bases and 2 bases, there was a span of 13 bases. This clone was detected a few times. The sample comprised blood. This TCR came from a man younger than 35 in good health. V is TRBV12-5 and J is TRBJ1-2, with D possibly being TRBD1 (5 bases). CDR3 in amino acids: CASGFGTFRNYGYTF. In DNA, the CDR3 is TGTGCTAGTGGTTTCGGGACCTTCCGGAACTATGGCTACACCTTC.